The clone carrying this TCR beta chain was recorded a few times. Its antigen is still unknown. Through a sample-barcoded 5' primer and a J-beta primer mix, a second PCR was run for about 6 to 11 cycles. Every cDNA was tagged by a template-switch adaptor with 12 random nucleotides. TCRdb analysed the 5' RACE reads with MiXCR anew, one entry per CDR3 protein. The table has around 1,700,000 distinct CDR3 sequences, 28% seen once. The data were obtained in a study of blood T cells in healthy people across ages. Study-wide points: It was the long-lived donors that had more naive CD4+ cells and higher diversity than aged donors.

V dropped 10 bases and J dropped 3 bases, with 18 bases sitting between them. The CDR3 runs 15 residues. The germline V gene has CDR1 ENHRY and CDR2 SYGVKD. Sequenced material: blood. The sequence was obtained from a woman aged 25 to 45 in good health. This rearrangement joins TRBV10-3 to TRBJ1-4, with D possibly matching TRBD1 (6 bases). Here the CDR3 DNA reads TGTGCCACAGGACCGGGGGGGGCAGCTAATGAAAAACTGTTTTTT. Residues: CATGPGGAANEKLFF.